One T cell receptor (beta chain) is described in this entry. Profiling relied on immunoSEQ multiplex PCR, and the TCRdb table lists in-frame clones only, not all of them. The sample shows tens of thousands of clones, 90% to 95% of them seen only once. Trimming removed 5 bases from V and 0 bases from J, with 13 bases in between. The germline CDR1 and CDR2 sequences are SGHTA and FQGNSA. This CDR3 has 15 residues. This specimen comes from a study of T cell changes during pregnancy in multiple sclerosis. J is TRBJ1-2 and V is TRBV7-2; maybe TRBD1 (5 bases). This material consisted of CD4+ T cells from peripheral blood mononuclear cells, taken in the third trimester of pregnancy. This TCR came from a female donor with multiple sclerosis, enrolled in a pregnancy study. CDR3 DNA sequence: TGTGCCAGCAGCCTTGACAGATTGTCTAACTATGGCTACACCTTC. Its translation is CASSLDRLSNYGYTF.